The rows below give T cell receptor beta chains drawn from one sample of a study of T cells after yellow fever vaccination. Each CDR3 protein is one row after TCRdb ran MiXCR on the 5' RACE reads. The profile shows about 85,000 distinct CDR3 sequences, about an eighth of them singletons. Here the sequenced sample was CD8+ T cells not binding an NS4B(214-222) dextramer, sorted from PBMCs, taken less than 25 days after the first yellow fever vaccination. The receptors originated from a man aged 18 to 30 who received the YFV17D yellow fever vaccine. Both conserved end residues are part of each CDR3. The order of the fields is D gene, clone size, V gene, J gene, CDR3 protein, CDR3 DNA. D genes are given only for firm matches. Only part of the rows carry a size: once, few, many, or a class if the clone is expanded.

>TRBD1|many|TRBV7-8|TRBJ2-1
CASSHKGAAYNEQFF
TGTGCCAGCAGCCATAAGGGGGCAGCCTACAATGAGCAGTTCTTC
>-|-|TRBV28|TRBJ2-3
CASSPRAPTDTQYF
TGTGCCAGCAGTCCAAGGGCCCCCACAGATACGCAGTATTTT
>TRBD1|-|TRBV20-1|TRBJ1-6
CSANRDRGFSPLHF
TGCAGTGCCAACCGGGACAGGGGGTTTTCACCCCTCCACTTT
>-|-|TRBV4-2|TRBJ2-2
CASSQPTGELFF
TGTGCCAGCAGCCAGCCCACCGGGGAGCTGTTTTTT
>TRBD1|once|TRBV5-1|TRBJ1-1
CASSLGQGFTEAFF
TGCGCCAGCAGCTTGGGACAGGGGTTCACTGAAGCTTTCTTT
>-|few|TRBV4-3|TRBJ2-2
CASSQVEGGPSNTGELFF
TGCGCCAGCAGCCAAGTAGAGGGCGGACCATCGAACACCGGGGAGCTGTTTTTT
>-|few|TRBV19|TRBJ1-2
CASRTGTRYRSMDGYTF
TGTGCCAGTCGAACCGGGACACGGTATCGTTCGATGGACGGCTACACCTTC
>-|-|TRBV25-1|TRBJ2-3
CASSEYVAATDTQYF
TGTGCCAGCAGTGAATACGTGGCGGCCACAGATACGCAGTATTTT
>-|few|TRBV20-1|TRBJ1-5
CSARGNRESQPQHF
TGCAGTGCTCGTGGCAACAGGGAGAGTCAGCCCCAGCATTTT
>-|-|TRBV20-1|TRBJ2-2
CSARDTGDYTGELFF
TGCAGTGCTAGGGATACCGGGGATTACACCGGGGAGCTGTTTTTT
>TRBD2|few|TRBV7-9|TRBJ2-1
CASSFHAGGHNEQFF
TGTGCCAGCAGCTTCCATGCGGGGGGACACAATGAGCAGTTCTTC
>-|-|TRBV7-9|TRBJ1-1
CASSQTTGTNTEAFF
TGTGCCAGCAGCCAGACGACAGGAACGAACACTGAAGCTTTCTTT
>TRBD1|few|TRBV10-3|TRBJ2-1
CAISTRRDRGDEQFF
TGTGCCATCAGTACACGCCGGGACAGGGGAGATGAGCAGTTCTTC
>TRBD1|few|TRBV7-8|TRBJ1-1
CASSSAGQGVTEAFF
TGTGCCAGCAGCTCCGCGGGACAGGGAGTCACTGAAGCTTTCTTT
>TRBD1|-|TRBV7-9|TRBJ2-2
CASSSQGTGNTGELFF
TGTGCCAGCAGCTCCCAAGGGACAGGGAACACCGGGGAGCTGTTTTTT
>-|few|TRBV5-8|TRBJ2-1
CASSLDSDNEQFF
TGTGCCAGCAGTCTTGACAGTGACAATGAGCAGTTCTTC
>-|-|TRBV3-1|TRBJ2-6
CASSPAAIPSGANVLTF
TGTGCCAGCAGCCCGGCGGCCATACCCTCTGGGGCCAACGTCCTGACTTTC
>-|few|TRBV20-1|TRBJ2-3
CSAPLGAATGTQYF
TGCAGTGCCCCGCTCGGAGCGGCCACGGGTACGCAGTATTTT
>TRBD1|-|TRBV19|TRBJ2-7
CASSPWDSYEQYF
TGTGCCAGCTCCCCCTGGGACAGCTACGAGCAGTACTTC
>-|few|TRBV6-5|TRBJ1-3
CASSYGALDTIYF
TGTGCCAGCAGTTACGGAGCCCTGGACACCATATATTTT
>-|few|TRBV28|TRBJ2-1
CASSHAWMSSYNEQFF
TGTGCCAGCAGTCACGCGTGGATGAGCTCCTACAATGAGCAGTTCTTC
>-|few|TRBV5-1|TRBJ1-4
CASSLLAREDEKLFF
TGCGCCAGCAGCTTGTTGGCCAGGGAGGATGAAAAACTGTTTTTT
>-|-|TRBV6-5|TRBJ2-5
CASSYGTADETQYF
TGTGCCAGCAGTTACGGGACGGCAGACGAGACCCAGTACTTC
>-|few|TRBV6-1|TRBJ1-1
CASRNPVLSTEAFF
TGTGCCAGCAGGAACCCGGTTTTAAGCACTGAAGCTTTCTTT
>-|-|TRBV6-1|TRBJ2-7
CASSQSAPYEQYF
TGTGCCAGCAGTCAGTCTGCCCCTTACGAGCAGTACTTC
>TRBD1|-|TRBV5-8|TRBJ1-2
CASSFQGAQSYGYTF
TGTGCCAGCAGCTTCCAGGGGGCGCAGAGCTATGGCTACACCTTC
>-|-|TRBV2|TRBJ2-5
CASIGKTQYF
TGTGCCAGCATCGGGAAGACCCAGTACTTC
>TRBD2|few|TRBV7-9|TRBJ2-3
CASGSVRAGGRTDTQYF
TGTGCCAGCGGGTCAGTTCGGGCGGGAGGTCGCACAGATACGCAGTATTTT
>-|-|TRBV7-3|TRBJ2-7
CASSRGSRPLEQYF
TGTGCCAGCAGCCGTGGGAGCAGACCGCTTGAGCAGTACTTC
>-|-|TRBV5-4|TRBJ2-3
CASSLFGLTDTQYF
TGTGCCAGCAGCTTGTTTGGCTTAACAGATACGCAGTATTTT
>TRBD1|-|TRBV10-1|TRBJ2-1
CASSAGTGPNEQFF
TGCGCCAGCAGTGCCGGGACAGGGCCCAATGAGCAGTTCTTC
>TRBD1|-|TRBV29-1|TRBJ2-1
CSVAGTGYFDEQFF
TGCAGCGTCGCCGGGACAGGGTATTTCGATGAGCAGTTCTTC
>TRBD2|many|TRBV6-2/TRBV6-3|TRBJ2-1
CASYSTPGGNEQFF
TGTGCCAGCTATTCTACCCCCGGGGGGAATGAGCAGTTCTTC
>-|-|TRBV20-1|TRBJ1-2
CSASEAGILYGYTF
TGCAGTGCTAGTGAAGCAGGGATCCTCTATGGCTACACCTTC
>TRBD2|-|TRBV11-2|TRBJ2-5
CASSQGTSGGQGGETQYF
TGTGCCAGCAGCCAGGGGACTAGCGGGGGCCAAGGGGGAGAGACCCAGTACTTC
>TRBD1|-|TRBV6-2/TRBV6-3|TRBJ2-1
CASSLGQWGGEQFF
TGTGCCAGCAGTTTGGGACAGTGGGGTGGTGAGCAGTTCTTC
>TRBD2|few|TRBV3-1|TRBJ2-3
CASSQEGLAGDSFGDTQYF
TGTGCCAGCAGCCAAGAAGGGCTAGCGGGGGACTCTTTCGGAGATACGCAGTATTTT
>TRBD1|-|TRBV27|TRBJ2-2
CASSPLREGQGTTGELFF
TGTGCCAGCAGTCCACTACGTGAGGGACAGGGGACCACCGGGGAGCTGTTTTTT
>TRBD1|-|TRBV6-5|TRBJ2-3
CASSYGRGIEDTQYF
TGTGCCAGCAGTTATGGCAGGGGGATCGAGGATACGCAGTATTTT
>TRBD1|few|TRBV9|TRBJ2-1
CASSDITGTDRPYNEQFF
TGTGCCAGCAGCGATATAACCGGGACAGACCGACCCTACAATGAGCAGTTCTTC
>-|-|TRBV13|TRBJ1-6
CASSLGTVSPLHF
TGTGCCAGCAGCTTAGGGACAGTTTCACCCCTCCACTTT
>-|few|TRBV6-2/TRBV6-3|TRBJ2-5
CASSYEGGGETQYF
TGTGCCAGCAGTTACGAGGGGGGTGGAGAGACCCAGTACTTC
>-|-|TRBV5-1|TRBJ2-1
CASSLSGSSEQFF
TGCGCCAGCAGCTTGTCAGGGTCTAGTGAGCAGTTCTTC
>-|few|TRBV12-3/TRBV12-4|TRBJ2-7
CASSLSLYEQYF
TGTGCCAGCAGTTTATCCCTATACGAGCAGTACTTC
>-|-|TRBV20-1|TRBJ2-1
CSARDVRSSYNEQFF
TGCAGTGCTAGAGATGTGCGCAGCTCCTACAATGAGCAGTTCTTC
>-|-|TRBV21-1|TRBJ2-5
CASSKVGLADLYQETQYF
TGTGCCAGCAGCAAAGTTGGGCTAGCGGACCTGTACCAAGAGACCCAGTACTTC
>TRBD2|few|TRBV7-9|TRBJ2-1
CASSSLAGGPGEQFF
TGTGCCAGCAGCTCCCTTGCGGGGGGGCCAGGTGAGCAGTTCTTC
>TRBD1|-|TRBV4-3|TRBJ2-5
CASSRSWDSQETQYF
TGCGCCAGCAGCCGCTCCTGGGACAGCCAAGAGACCCAGTACTTC
>-|few|TRBV13|TRBJ2-5
CASSLYLGHTQYF
TGTGCCAGCAGCTTATATCTCGGACATACCCAGTACTTC
>-|-|TRBV2|TRBJ1-5
CASSELAGRNQPQHF
TGTGCCAGCAGTGAACTAGCAGGGCGGAATCAGCCCCAGCATTTT
>-|few|TRBV10-3|TRBJ1-5
CAISELYLPGPNSNQPQHF
TGTGCCATCAGTGAGTTATACTTACCGGGGCCTAATAGCAATCAGCCCCAGCATTTT
>-|-|TRBV7-8|TRBJ2-7
CASSLRASLFYEQYF
TGTGCCAGCAGCTTAAGGGCTAGTTTGTTCTACGAGCAGTACTTC
>TRBD1|few|TRBV9|TRBJ2-1
CASSALDRGYNEQFF
TGTGCCAGCAGCGCCCTGGACAGGGGCTACAATGAGCAGTTCTTC